The sequence of this T cell receptor beta chain was determined in a study of identifying expanded T cells in peripheral blood. A single count supports this clone. Its antigen remains unknown. Points from the study as a whole: Variance in clone template counts between two-week samples significantly increased with total template count across all healthy donors. Technical replicates showed roughly 1.2 changed clones; two weeks around 15; four weeks 19.

TCRdb's copy holds only in-frame clones and misses some; the assay was immunoSEQ multiplex PCR. The sample holds about 94,000 clones; roughly 90% are singletons and the top ten take approximately 6%. No infections or other immune events were documented during collection. The clonotype comes from a person aged 18 to 75 in good health. Sequencing input: blood.

The CDR3 spells CASSVQGYNEQFF. Written as DNA, the CDR3 is TGTGCCAGCAGCGTCCAGGGGTACAATGAGCAGTTCTTC. This chain connects TRBV7-3 to TRBJ2-1, with D maybe TRBD1 (6 bases). The ends were cut back, 5 bases at V and 4 bases at J, with 9 bases in the middle. The germline V gene encodes CDR1 SGHTA and CDR2 FQGTGA. CDR3 size: 13 residues.